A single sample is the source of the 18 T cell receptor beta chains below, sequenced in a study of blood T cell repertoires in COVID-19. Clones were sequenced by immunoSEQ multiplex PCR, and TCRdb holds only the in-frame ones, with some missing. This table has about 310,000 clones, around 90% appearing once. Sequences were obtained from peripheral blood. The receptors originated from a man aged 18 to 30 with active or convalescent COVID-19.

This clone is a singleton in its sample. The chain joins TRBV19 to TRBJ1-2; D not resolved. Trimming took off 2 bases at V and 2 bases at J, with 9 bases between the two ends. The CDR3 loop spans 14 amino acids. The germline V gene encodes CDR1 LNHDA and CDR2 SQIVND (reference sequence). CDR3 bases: TGTGCCAGTAGTATAACTCCCCGAAACTATGGCTACACCTTC. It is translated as CASSITPRNYGYTF.

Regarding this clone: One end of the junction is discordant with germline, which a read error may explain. The CDR3 sequence is CASRSGTGSSEQYF. The CDR3 nucleotides read TGTGCCAGCAGGTCCGGGACAGGGTCCTCCGAGCAGTACTTC. The chain combines TRBV6-5 with TRBJ2-7, with TRBD1 matching over 9 bases. CDR3 length equals 14 residues. Germline CDR1 is MNHEY and CDR2 is SVGAGI.

The CDR3 bases are TGCGCCAGCAGCCAAGATCCCGGGACAGCCTACAATGAGCAGTTCTTC. Encoded protein: CASSQDPGTAYNEQFF. The chain recombines TRBV4-3 with TRBJ2-1; TRBD1 matches at 7 bases. The CDR3 has 16 residues. V was pared by 0 bases and J by 2 bases, with 4 bases of the junction left unmatched. Germline V gene data show CDR1 as LGHNA and CDR2 as YSLEER.

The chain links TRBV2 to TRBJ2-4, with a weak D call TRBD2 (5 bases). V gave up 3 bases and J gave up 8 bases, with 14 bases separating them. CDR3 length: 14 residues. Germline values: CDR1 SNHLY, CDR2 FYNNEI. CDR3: CASSDRRGEDIQYF. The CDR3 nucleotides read TGTGCCAGCAGTGATCGACGGGGAGAGGACATTCAGTACTTC.

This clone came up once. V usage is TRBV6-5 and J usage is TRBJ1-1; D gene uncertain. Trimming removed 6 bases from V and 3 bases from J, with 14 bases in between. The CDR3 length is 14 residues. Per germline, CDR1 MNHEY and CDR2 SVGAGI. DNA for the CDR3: TGTGCCAGCAGCCTCGGAGGGATCGACACTGAAGCTTTCTTT. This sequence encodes CASSLGGIDTEAFF.

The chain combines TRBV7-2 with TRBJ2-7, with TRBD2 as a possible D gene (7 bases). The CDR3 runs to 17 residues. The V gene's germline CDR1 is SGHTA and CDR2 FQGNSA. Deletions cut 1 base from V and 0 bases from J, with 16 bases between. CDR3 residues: CASSLEGGRGSSYEQYF. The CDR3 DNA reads TGTGCCAGCAGCTTAGAGGGGGGGCGCGGCAGCTCCTACGAGCAGTACTTC.

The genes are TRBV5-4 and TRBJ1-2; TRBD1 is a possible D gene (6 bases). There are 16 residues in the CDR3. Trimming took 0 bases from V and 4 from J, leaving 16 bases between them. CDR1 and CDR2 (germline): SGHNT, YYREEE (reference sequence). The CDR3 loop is CASSLDGQTRIYGYTF. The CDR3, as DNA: TGTGCCAGCAGCTTGGACGGACAGACTCGCATCTATGGCTACACCTTC.

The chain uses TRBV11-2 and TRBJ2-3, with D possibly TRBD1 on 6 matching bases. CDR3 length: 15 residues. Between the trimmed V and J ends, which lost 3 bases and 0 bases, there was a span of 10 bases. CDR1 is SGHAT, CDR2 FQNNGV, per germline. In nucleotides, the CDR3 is TGTGCCAGCAGCTTTGTGAGGGGGAGCACAGATACGCAGTATTTT. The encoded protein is CASSFVRGSTDTQYF.

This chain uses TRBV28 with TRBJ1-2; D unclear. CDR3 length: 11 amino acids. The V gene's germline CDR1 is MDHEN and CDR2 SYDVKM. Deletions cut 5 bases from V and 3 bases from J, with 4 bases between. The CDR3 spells CASSLHYGYTF. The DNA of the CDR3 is TGTGCCAGCAGTCTCCACTATGGCTACACCTTC.

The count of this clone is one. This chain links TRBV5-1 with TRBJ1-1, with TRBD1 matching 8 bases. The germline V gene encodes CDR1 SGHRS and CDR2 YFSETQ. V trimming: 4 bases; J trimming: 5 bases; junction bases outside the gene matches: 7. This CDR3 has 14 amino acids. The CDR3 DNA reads TGCGCCAGCAGCAGGACAGGGATGGGGACTGAAGCTTTCTTT. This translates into CASSRTGMGTEAFF. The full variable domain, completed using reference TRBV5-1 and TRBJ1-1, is KAGVTQTPRYLIKTRGQQVTLSCSPISGHRSVSWYQQTPGQGLQFLFEYFSETQRNKGNFPGRFSGRQFSNSRSEMNVSTLELGDSALYLCASSRTGMGTEAFFGQGTRLTVV.

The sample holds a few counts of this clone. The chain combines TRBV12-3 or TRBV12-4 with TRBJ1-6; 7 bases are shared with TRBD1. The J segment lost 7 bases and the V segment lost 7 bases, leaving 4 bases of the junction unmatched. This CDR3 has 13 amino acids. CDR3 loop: CASMGQKNSPLHF. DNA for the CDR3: TGTGCCAGCATGGGACAGAAAAATTCACCCCTCCACTTT.

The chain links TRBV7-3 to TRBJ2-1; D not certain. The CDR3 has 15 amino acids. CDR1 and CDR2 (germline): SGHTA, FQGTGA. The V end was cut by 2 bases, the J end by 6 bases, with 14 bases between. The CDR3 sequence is CASSLYYSLVNEQFF. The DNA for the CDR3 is TGTGCCAGCAGCTTATATTACTCCTTGGTCAATGAGCAGTTCTTC.

The CDR3 DNA follows: TGTGCCAGCAGCTTATATGGGGGGGGAAACACCATATATTTT. The encoded protein is CASSLYGGGNTIYF. The rearrangement joins TRBV7-2 to TRBJ1-3; tentative D call: TRBD1 (5 bases). Per the germline V gene, CDR1 is SGHTA and CDR2 is FQGNSA. CDR3 size: 14 residues. V was cut by 2 bases and J by 4 bases, with 9 bases left in between.

The CDR3 loop is CASSSGGAFSEQYF. The CDR3 DNA is TGTGCCAGCAGCTCAGGGGGCGCGTTTAGCGAGCAGTACTTC. This rearrangement joins TRBV11-3 to TRBJ2-7, with 8 bases lining up with TRBD1. CDR1 SGHNT and CDR2 YENEEA come from the germline V gene. The ends lost 4 bases at V and 6 bases at J; junction bases unmatched: 8. The CDR3 extends over 14 amino acids. Full variable domain (remainder filled in from reference TRBV11-3 and TRBJ2-7): EAGVVQSPRYKIIEKKQPVAFWCNPISGHNTLYWYLQNLGQGPELLIRYENEEAVDDSQLPKDRFSAERLKGVDSTLKIQPAELGDSAVYLCASSSGGAFSEQYFGPGTRLTVT.

The CDR3 here is CASTLGQGSHHEQYF. CDR3 nucleotide sequence: TGTGCCAGCACCTTGGGACAGGGCAGCCACCACGAGCAGTACTTC. The chain is built from TRBV28 and TRBJ2-7, with 9 bases lining up with TRBD1. The V segment lost 7 bases and the J segment 5 bases; nucleotides outside the gene matches: 12. Germline CDR1 and CDR2: MDHEN and SYDVKM. The CDR3 covers 15 residues.

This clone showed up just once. The CDR3 DNA reads as TGTGCCAGCAGCCCATCGTCTAGCGGGAGGGCGGAGCAGTACTTC. Residues: CASSPSSSGRAEQYF. This chain links TRBV9 with TRBJ2-7; 12 bases map to TRBD2. CDR3 length: 15 amino acids. V dropped 4 bases and J dropped 7; count of bases not matched to a gene: 9. Germline CDR1 reads SGDLS; CDR2 reads YYNGEE.

The CDR3 reads CASSSRSRETQYF. For the CDR3, the DNA is TGTGCCAGCAGTTCTAGGTCTAGAGAGACCCAGTACTTC. V usage is TRBV12-3 or TRBV12-4 and J usage is TRBJ2-5; D unclear. With 4 bases removed from V and 4 bases from J, the gap between germline ends came to 10 bases. The CDR3 is made up of 13 amino acids.

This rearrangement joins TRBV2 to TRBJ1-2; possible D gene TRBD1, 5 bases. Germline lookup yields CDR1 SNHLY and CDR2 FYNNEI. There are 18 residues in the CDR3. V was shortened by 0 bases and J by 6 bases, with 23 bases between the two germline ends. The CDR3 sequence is CASSEALFRVRGRDGYTF. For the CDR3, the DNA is TGTGCCAGCAGTGAAGCGCTTTTCAGGGTTAGGGGAAGGGATGGCTACACCTTC.